These 4 T cell receptor beta chains share one sample of origin, sequenced in a study of shared clonotypes between healthy human individuals (dated by TCRdb to the early 2020s). The library relied on the immunoSEQ multiplex PCR assay. Here the immuneACCESS table is served through TCRdb, limited to in-frame sequences with V and J called. Missing clones are a known gap in these copies; in checked studies unresolved V genes cover under half, and the rest lacks a known reason. This sample comprises about 480,000 clones, 79% of them detected only once. 10% to 15% of the sample comes from the top ten. Material: PBMCs. These receptors were obtained from a woman in her thirties or forties in good health. Some clones in this sample may be carry-over from other donors' samples.

This rearrangement joins TRBV5-4 to TRBJ2-5, with D possibly TRBD2 on 6 matching bases. The V and J ends lost 0 bases and 4 bases respectively, with 13 bases between them. Germline V gene lookup returns CDR1 SGHNT and CDR2 YYREEE (reference sequence). The CDR3 is 15 amino acids. The CDR3: CASSLATGVRETQYF. CDR3 DNA sequence: TGTGCCAGCAGCTTGGCGACGGGAGTTCGAGAGACCCAGTACTTC. Using reference TRBV5-4 and TRBJ2-5 for the parts outside the CDR3, the full variable domain is ETGVTQSPTHLIKTRGQQVTLRCSSQSGHNTVSWYQQALGQGPQFIFQYYREEENGRGNFPPRFSGLQFPNYSSELNVNALELDDSALYLCASSLATGVRETQYFGPGTRLLVL.

Concerning this clone: It is likely a read error: a sequence one base away is far more abundant. The chain combines TRBV7-2 with TRBJ2-1, with D tentatively TRBD2 (6 bases). The germline V gene has CDR1 SGHTA and CDR2 FQGNSA. Trimming left V 5 bases short and J 3 bases short, with 14 bases between. This CDR3 comprises 15 residues. DNA of the CDR3: TGTGCCAGCAGCCTTCAGGTGGGAGGCTACAATGAGCAGTTCTTC. Encoded protein: CASSLQVGGYNEQFF.

V and J are TRBV10-3 and TRBJ2-3; D is undetermined. V lost 4 bases to trimming and J lost 1 base, with 3 bases between them. The CDR3 extends over 12 amino acids. Germline V lookup: CDR1 ENHRY, CDR2 SYGVKD. The CDR3 protein is CAISAGTDTQYF. CDR3 nucleotides: TGTGCCATCAGTGCGGGCACAGATACGCAGTATTTT.

This chain connects TRBV21-1 to TRBJ2-7; TRBD1 reflects the table's D call only, with no check against the DNA. TRBV21-1 is a recognized pseudogene. The CDR3 is 13 amino acids. The CDR3 DNA sequence: TGTGCCAGCAGACAGGGGGCCCCCTACGAGCAGTACTTC. Translated, it gives CASRQGAPYEQYF.